This T cell receptor beta chain derives from a study of Ad26.COV2.S vaccination and SARS-CoV-2 variants. For the study at large: Ad26.COV2.S was injected intramuscularly once or twice, 56 days apart. Study-level findings and limits: Vaccine and placebo recipients had comparable breadth of non-spike TCRs.

Noted treatment: roughly 19 received Ad26.COV2.S at low or high dose, single or two shots; 5 received placebo; per-sample allocation not given. All samples were drawn on day 63, counting from the first vaccine or placebo injection. Repertoires were generated with immunoSEQ multiplex PCR, while TCRdb's copy carries only in-frame clones and drops some. The sample has about 350,000 clones, approximately 86% seen once. The CDR3 has 17 amino acids. V shed 1 base, J shed 3 bases, and the junction held 8 bases outside the gene matches. Germline loops: CDR1 LGHNA, CDR2 YNFKEQ. Concerning this clone itself: Its target is not known.

The sample here was peripheral blood, taken in a trial of Ad26.COV2.S vaccine versus placebo. The receptor's source is a person between 18 and 59 years old who received the Ad26.COV2.S COVID-19 vaccine or a placebo. This chain links TRBV4-2 with TRBJ1-5, with TRBD1 identical over 8 bases. The CDR3 coding sequence is TGTGCCAGCAGCCAAGCCCCGACAGGGGAAATCAATCAGCCCCAGCATTTT. Its translation: CASSQAPTGEINQPQHF.